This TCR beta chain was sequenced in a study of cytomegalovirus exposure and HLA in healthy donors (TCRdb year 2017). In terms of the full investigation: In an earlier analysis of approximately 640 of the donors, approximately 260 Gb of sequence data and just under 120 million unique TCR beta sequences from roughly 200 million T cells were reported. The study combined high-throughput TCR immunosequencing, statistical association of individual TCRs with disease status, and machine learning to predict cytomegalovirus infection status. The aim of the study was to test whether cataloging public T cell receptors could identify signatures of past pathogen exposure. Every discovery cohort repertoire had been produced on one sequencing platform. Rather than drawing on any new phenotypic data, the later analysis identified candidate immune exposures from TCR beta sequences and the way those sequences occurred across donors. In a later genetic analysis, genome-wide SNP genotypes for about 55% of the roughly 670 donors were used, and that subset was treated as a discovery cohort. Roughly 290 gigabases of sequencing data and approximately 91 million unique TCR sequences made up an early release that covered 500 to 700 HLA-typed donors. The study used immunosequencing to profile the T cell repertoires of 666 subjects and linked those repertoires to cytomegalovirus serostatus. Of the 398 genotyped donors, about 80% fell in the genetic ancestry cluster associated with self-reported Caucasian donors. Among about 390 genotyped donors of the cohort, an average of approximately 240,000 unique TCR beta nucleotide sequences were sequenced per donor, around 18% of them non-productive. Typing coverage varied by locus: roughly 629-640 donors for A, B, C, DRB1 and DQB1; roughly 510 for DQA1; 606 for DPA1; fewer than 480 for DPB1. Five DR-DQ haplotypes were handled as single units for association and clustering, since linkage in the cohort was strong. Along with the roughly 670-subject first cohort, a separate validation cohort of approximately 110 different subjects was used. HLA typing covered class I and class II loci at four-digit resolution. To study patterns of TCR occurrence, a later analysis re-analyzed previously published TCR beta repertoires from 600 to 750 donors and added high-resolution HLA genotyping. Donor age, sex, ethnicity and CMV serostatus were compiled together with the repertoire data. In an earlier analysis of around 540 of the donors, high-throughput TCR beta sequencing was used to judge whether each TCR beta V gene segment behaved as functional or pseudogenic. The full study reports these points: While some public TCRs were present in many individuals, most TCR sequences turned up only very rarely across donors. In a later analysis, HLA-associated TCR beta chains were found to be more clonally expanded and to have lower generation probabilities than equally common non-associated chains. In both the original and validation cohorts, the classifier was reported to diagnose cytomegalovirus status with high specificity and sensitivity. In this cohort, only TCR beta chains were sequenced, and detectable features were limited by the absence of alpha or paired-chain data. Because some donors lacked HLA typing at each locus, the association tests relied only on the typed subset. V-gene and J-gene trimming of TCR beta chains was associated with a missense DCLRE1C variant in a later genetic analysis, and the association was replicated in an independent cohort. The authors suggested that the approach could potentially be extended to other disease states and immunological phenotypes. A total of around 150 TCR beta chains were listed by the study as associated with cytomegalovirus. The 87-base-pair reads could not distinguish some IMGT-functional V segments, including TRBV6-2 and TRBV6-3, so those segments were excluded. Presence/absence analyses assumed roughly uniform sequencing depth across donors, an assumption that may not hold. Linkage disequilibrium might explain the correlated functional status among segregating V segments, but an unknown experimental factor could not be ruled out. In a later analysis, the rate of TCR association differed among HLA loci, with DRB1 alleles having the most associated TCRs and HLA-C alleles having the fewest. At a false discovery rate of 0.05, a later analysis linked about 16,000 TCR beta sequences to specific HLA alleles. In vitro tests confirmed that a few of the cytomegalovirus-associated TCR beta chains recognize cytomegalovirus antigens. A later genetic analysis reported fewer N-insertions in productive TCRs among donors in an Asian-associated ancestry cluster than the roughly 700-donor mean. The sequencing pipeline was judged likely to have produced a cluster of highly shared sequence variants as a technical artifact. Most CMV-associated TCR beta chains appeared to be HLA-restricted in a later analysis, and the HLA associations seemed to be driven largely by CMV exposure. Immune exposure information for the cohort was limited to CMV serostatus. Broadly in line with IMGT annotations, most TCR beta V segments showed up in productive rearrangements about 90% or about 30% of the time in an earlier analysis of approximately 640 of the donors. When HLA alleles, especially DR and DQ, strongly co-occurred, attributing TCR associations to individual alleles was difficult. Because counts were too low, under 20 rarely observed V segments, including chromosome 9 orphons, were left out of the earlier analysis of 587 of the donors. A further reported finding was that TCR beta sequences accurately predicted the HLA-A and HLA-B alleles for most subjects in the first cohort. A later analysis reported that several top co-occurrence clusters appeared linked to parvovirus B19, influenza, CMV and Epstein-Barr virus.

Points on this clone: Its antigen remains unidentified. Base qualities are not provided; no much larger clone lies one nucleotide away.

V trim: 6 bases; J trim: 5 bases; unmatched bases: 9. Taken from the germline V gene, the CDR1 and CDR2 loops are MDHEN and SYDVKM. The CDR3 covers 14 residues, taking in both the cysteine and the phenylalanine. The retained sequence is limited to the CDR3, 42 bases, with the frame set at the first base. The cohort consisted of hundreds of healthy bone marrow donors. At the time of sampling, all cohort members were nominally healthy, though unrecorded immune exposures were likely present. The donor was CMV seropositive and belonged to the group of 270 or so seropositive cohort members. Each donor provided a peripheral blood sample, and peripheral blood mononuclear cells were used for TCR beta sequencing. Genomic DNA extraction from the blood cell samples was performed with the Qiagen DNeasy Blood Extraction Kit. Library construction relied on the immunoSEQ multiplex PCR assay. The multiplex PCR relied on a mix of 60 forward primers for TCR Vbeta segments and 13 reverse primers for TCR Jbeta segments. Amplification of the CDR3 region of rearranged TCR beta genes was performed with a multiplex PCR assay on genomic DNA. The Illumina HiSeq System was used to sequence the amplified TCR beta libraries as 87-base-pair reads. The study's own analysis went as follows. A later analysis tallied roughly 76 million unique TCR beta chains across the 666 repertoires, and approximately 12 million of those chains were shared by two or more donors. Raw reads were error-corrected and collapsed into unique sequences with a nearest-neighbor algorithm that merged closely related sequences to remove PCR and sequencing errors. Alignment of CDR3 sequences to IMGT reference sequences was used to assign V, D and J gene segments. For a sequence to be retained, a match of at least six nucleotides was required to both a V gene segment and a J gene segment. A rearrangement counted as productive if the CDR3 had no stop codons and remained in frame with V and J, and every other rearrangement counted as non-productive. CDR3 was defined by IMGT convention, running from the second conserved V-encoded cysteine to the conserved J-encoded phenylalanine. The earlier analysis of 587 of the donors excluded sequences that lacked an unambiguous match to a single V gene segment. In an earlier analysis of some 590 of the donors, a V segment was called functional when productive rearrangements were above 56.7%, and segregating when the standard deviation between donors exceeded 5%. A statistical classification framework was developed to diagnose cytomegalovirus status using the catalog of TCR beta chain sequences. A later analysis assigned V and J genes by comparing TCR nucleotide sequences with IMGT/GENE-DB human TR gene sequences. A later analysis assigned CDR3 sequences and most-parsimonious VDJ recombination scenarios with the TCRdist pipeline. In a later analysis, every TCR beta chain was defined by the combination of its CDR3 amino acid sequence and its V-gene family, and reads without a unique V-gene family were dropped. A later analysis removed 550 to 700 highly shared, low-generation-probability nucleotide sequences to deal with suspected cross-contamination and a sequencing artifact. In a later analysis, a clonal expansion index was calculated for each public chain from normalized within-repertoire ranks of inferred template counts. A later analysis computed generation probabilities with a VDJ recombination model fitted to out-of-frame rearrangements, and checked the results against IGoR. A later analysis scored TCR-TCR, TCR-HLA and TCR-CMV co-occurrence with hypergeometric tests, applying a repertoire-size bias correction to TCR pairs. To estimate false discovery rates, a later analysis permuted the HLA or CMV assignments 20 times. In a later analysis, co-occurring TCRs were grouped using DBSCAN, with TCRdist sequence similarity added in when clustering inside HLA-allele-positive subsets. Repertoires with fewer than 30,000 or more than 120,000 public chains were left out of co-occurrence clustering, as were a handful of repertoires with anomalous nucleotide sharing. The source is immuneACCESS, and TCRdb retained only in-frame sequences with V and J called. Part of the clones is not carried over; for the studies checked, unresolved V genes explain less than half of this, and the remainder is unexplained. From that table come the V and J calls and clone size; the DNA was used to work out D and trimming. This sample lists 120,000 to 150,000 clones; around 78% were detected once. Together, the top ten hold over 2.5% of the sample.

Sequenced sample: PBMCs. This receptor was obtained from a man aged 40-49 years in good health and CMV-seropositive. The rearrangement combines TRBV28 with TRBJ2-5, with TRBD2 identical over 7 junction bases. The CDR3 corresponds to CASSNLGGGETQYF. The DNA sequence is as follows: TGTGCCAGCAGCAATTTGGGGGGAGGGGAGACCCAGTACTTC.